This T cell receptor beta chain was profiled in a study of vaccination and CD4 T cells after COVID-19. By frequency in the sample, this clonotype is medium-sized. No antigen is known for it. The V and J ends lost 6 bases and 6 bases, in that order; junction bases with no gene match: 9. The CDR3 runs 16 residues. Germline-derived CDR1 and CDR2 are SNHLY and FYNNEI. Treatment here: roughly ten-day PBMC culture with coronavirus spike peptide pools or control peptides (ViraFEST assay). The unexposed donor's CD4+ T cells were collected before the COVID-19 pandemic (2011-2018). Following a culture period (approximately 11 days), negative selection was used to isolate CD4+ T cells. Sequence data for DNA of cultured CD4+ T cells were generated by the Oncomine TCR Beta short-read assay. TCRdb re-derived calls from the PCR reads in MiXCR, one entry per CDR3 protein. The sample holds roughly 9,200 distinct CDR3 sequences; roughly 36% are singletons and the top ten take about 32%.

The origin of this receptor is a human donor in good health. The chain employs TRBV2 and TRBJ1-6, with 9 bases identical to TRBD1. The sequencing input was CD4+ T cells from blood, cultured in vitro. The CDR3 nucleotides are TGTGCCAGCAGATCGTCCGGGACAGGGCGTAATTCACCCCTCCACTTT. Protein sequence: CASRSSGTGRNSPLHF.